A selection of T cell receptor beta chains follows, all from one sample in a study of cytomegalovirus exposure and HLA in healthy donors. Sequencing was performed with immunoSEQ multiplex PCR; in TCRdb, only in-frame clones are kept and a portion is missing. The sample contains about 140,000 clones, 80% of which appear only once. The sequencing sample was made of PBMCs. The receptors were sampled from a man aged 25 to 40 in good health and CMV-seronegative. Each CDR3 is given with its conserved first and last residue. The order of the fields is D gene, J gene, clone size, V gene, CDR3 DNA, CDR3 protein. The D gene is left open where the match is weak. Expanded clones get a size class; other rows say once, few or many, or leave the size out.

TRBD1	TRBJ2-7	NA	TRBV7-8	TGTGCCAGCAGCCACGGGGACAGGGCCTACGAGCAGTACTTC	CASSHGDRAYEQYF
TRBD1	TRBJ1-6	NA	TRBV18	TGTGCCAGCTCGCCTGGGGACAGGGGGCCTTCACCCCTCAACTTT	CASSPGDRGPSPLNF
NA	TRBJ2-7	NA	TRBV6-5	TGTGCCAGCAGTCACAGCTACGAGCAGTACTTC	CASSHSYEQYF
TRBD1	TRBJ2-6	NA	TRBV10-2	TGCGCCAGCATGAGTGGTTTAGGGCAGGGGGCAATTGGGGCCAACGTCCTGACTTTC	CASMSGLGQGAIGANVLTF
NA	TRBJ2-7	few	TRBV4-1	TGCGCCAGCAGCCAAGATCTAGCCAGTTACGAGCAGTACTTC	CASSQDLASYEQYF
NA	TRBJ2-7	NA	TRBV29-1	TGCAGCGTTGAAGTAGGGGAGACTAGGGGGCTCTACGAGCAGTACTTC	CSVEVGETRGLYEQYF
TRBD2	TRBJ2-5	NA	TRBV6-5	TGTGCCAGCAGTTACGGGGGGGGGTCTGGAGAGACCCAGTACTTC	CASSYGGGSGETQYF
TRBD1	TRBJ1-4	few	TRBV19	TGTGCCAGTAGTAAGCCCTCTGGACAGGGGATGAGGAAACTGTTTTTT	CASSKPSGQGMRKLFF
NA	TRBJ2-7	NA	TRBV4-1	TGCGCCAGCAGCCGAATTCTGACAGGCTACTCCTACGAGCAGTACTTC	CASSRILTGYSYEQYF
NA	TRBJ1-1	NA	TRBV6-5	TGTGCCAGCAGGGTCCTACAGCCATCGAACACTGAAGCTTTCTTT	CASRVLQPSNTEAFF
NA	TRBJ1-1	NA	TRBV7-9	TGTGCCAGCAGCTTAGACAACAGGGTGGGGACTGAAGCTTTCTTT	CASSLDNRVGTEAFF
NA	TRBJ1-2	NA	TRBV10-3	TGTGCCATCAGTGAGTCGGTGGGGAGCTGGGGCTACACCTTC	CAISESVGSWGYTF
TRBD1	TRBJ1-2	NA	TRBV29-1	TGCAGCGTGGGGACAGGGCCAGGCGGCTATGGCTACACCTTC	CSVGTGPGGYGYTF
TRBD2	TRBJ2-1	few	TRBV19	TGTGCCAGTAGTATTCTAGCGGGGTACAATGAGCAGTTCTTC	CASSILAGYNEQFF
NA	TRBJ2-1	NA	TRBV5-1	TGCGCCAGCAGCTTGGCCACACAGAAATACAATGAGCAGTTCTTC	CASSLATQKYNEQFF
NA	TRBJ1-1	NA	TRBV25-1	TGTGCCAGCAGTGCTTTGTCAGGGTTGTCAGGGACTGAAGCTTTCTTT	CASSALSGLSGTEAFF
TRBD1	TRBJ2-3	NA	TRBV12-5	TGTGCTAGTGGACCCGGGACAGGGGTGGCAGATACGCAGTATTTT	CASGPGTGVADTQYF
TRBD1	TRBJ2-1	NA	TRBV6-6	TGTGCCAGCAGAGGGACAGCCGGGTCCAATGAGCAGTTCTTC	CASRGTAGSNEQFF
TRBD1	TRBJ2-7	NA	TRBV27	TGTGCCAGCAGTTTAACCTGGGACAGGGGCTACGAGCAGTACTTC	CASSLTWDRGYEQYF
NA	TRBJ2-2	NA	TRBV5-1	TGCGCCAGCAGCTCCCTGGGCCAGAACACCGGGGAGCTGTTTTTT	CASSSLGQNTGELFF
NA	TRBJ1-2	NA	TRBV18	TGTGCCAGCTCGCGGGACTCCCACTTGGGGGGTGGCTACACCTTC	CASSRDSHLGGGYTF
NA	TRBJ1-4	NA	TRBV5-5	TGTGCCAGCCAGGACATCCCCCCCGGTAGCATCGATGAAAAACTGTTTTTT	CASQDIPPGSIDEKLFF